The present T cell receptor beta chain was sequenced within a study of T cell repertoires in cytomegalovirus infection. Study-wide context: Signatures in public TCR beta sequences pointed to both CMV infection and matching HLA type.

TCRdb reprocessed the reads with MiXCR, giving one entry per CDR3 protein. The data hold 150,000 or so distinct CDR3 sequences, with about 6.1% observed a single time. This clonotype was observed at least ten times. The CDR3 runs 14 residues. V was trimmed by 5 bases and J by 0 bases, leaving 5 bases between them. The V and J genes are TRBV12-3 or TRBV12-4 and TRBJ2-6, with D uncertain. The sequence came from a human donor in good health (CMV status not recorded). Some clones in this sample may be carry-over from other donors' samples. The sample taken for sequencing was PBMCs. In DNA form, the CDR3 reads TGTGCCAGCAGTCGGAGCTCTGGGGCCAACGTCCTGACTTTC. It codes for CASSRSSGANVLTF.